This entry lists 4 T cell receptor beta chains sequenced from one sample in a study of T cell responses to AZD1222 COVID-19 vaccine. Generated by immunoSEQ multiplex PCR, the TCRdb table keeps only in-frame clones and is missing some. The table records about 150,000 clones, about 91% of them present only once. Here the sequenced sample was peripheral blood, taken on day 0 of AZD1222 vaccination. The receptors stem from an adult in good health.

V gene TRBV7-8 combines with J gene TRBJ2-2; D is perhaps TRBD2 (6 bases). There are 17 residues in the CDR3. V was cut by 5 bases and J by 4 bases, with 20 bases left in between. The germline gives CDR1 SGHVS, CDR2 FQNEAQ. The CDR3 nucleotides read TGTGCCAGCAGCCGACTCCACACTAGCCAGGGCACCGGGGAGCTGTTTTTT. Translation gives CASSRLHTSQGTGELFF.

V usage is TRBV5-4 and J usage is TRBJ2-7; no definite D call. The CDR3 extends over 14 amino acids. Germline CDR1 and CDR2: SGHNT and YYREEE (reference sequence). V lost 4 bases to trimming and J lost 1 base, with 12 bases between them. CDR3: CASSQGPISYEQYF. The CDR3 nucleotides are TGTGCCAGCAGCCAAGGACCGATATCCTACGAGCAGTACTTC.

The rearrangement joins TRBV6-5 to TRBJ2-7; TRBD1 matches 7 bases. Germline V gives CDR1 MNHEY, CDR2 SVGAGI. CDR3 length equals 11 residues. J was trimmed by 7 bases and V by 6 bases; bases with no gene match: 3. CDR3 sequence (DNA): TGTGCCAGCAGAAAACAGGGGGAGCAGTACTTC. Translating it yields CASRKQGEQYF.

The J gene is TRBJ1-1, the V gene TRBV6-1; D uncertain. Trimming removed 3 bases from V and 8 bases from J, with 13 bases in between. Per germline, CDR1 MNHNS and CDR2 SASEGT. The length of the CDR3 is 13 residues. Here the CDR3 reads CASSDLPGREAFF. Here the CDR3 DNA reads TGTGCCAGCAGTGACCTGCCGGGGAGGGAAGCTTTCTTT.